One TCR beta chain is described in this entry. The sample belongs to a study of blood T cell repertoires in COVID-19. Across the study: The analysed material was cDNA or gDNA that came from T cells, B-cell-depleted T cells, or PBMCs.

Assay: immunoSEQ multiplex PCR; the TCRdb copy retains only in-frame clones and omits some. This table holds under 70,000 clones, 85% to 90% found once. The CDR3 length is 16 residues. Germline V CDR1 and CDR2: SGHVS, FNYEAQ. Trimming took 4 bases from V and 4 from J; bases not matched to a gene: 9. The rearrangement joins TRBV7-6 to TRBJ2-3; 9 bases are shared with TRBD2. The specimen was peripheral blood. This receptor was identified in a man in his 60s with active COVID-19. The CDR3 sequence: CASSSLAGVPPDTQYF. The CDR3 nucleotides are TGTGCCAGCAGCTCATTAGCGGGAGTTCCCCCAGATACGCAGTATTTT.